This TCR beta chain was identified in a study of blood T cell repertoires in COVID-19. V was trimmed by 5 bases and J by 2 bases, leaving 14 bases between them. The length of the CDR3 is 15 residues. Per the germline V gene, CDR1 is SGHTA and CDR2 is FQGTGA. Here immunoSEQ multiplex PCR was the method, and the copy in TCRdb shows in-frame clones only, minus some. The data contain over 45,000 clones, approximately 91% of them singletons. The source is a woman aged 55 to 70 with active or convalescent COVID-19. The gene calls are TRBV7-3 and TRBJ2-3, with D maybe TRBD2 (6 bases). Sample: peripheral blood. CDR3 nucleotide sequence: TGTGCCAGCAGCGGGGGACTTTTAAACACAGATACGCAGTATTTT. Translating gives CASSGGLLNTDTQYF.